This T cell receptor beta chain was sequenced during a study of blood T cell repertoires in COVID-19. The wider study: Sample material is recorded as cDNA or gDNA derived from T cells, B-cell-depleted T cells, or PBMCs.

CDR1 MNHEY and CDR2 SMNVEV come from the germline V gene (reference sequence). The V gene end was trimmed by 4 bases and the J gene end by 2 bases; junction bases not matched to a gene: 15. The CDR3 loop spans 19 amino acids. Original processing methods: Amplifying reference gene primers gave estimates of nucleated cell counts. TCRdb's table, derived via immunoSEQ multiplex PCR, lists solely in-frame clones and lacks some. The DNA gave D and trimming, while V, J and clone size come from that table. The table lists some 260,000 clones, approximately 82% of them singletons. The sequence came from a woman aged 18-35 years with acute or convalescent COVID-19. Material for sequencing was peripheral blood. V gene TRBV27 combines with J gene TRBJ2-2, with 8 bases identical to TRBD1. CDR3 region: CASSSHTTGEVSNTGELFF. The CDR3 DNA follows: TGTGCCAGCAGTTCACACACGACAGGGGAGGTTAGTAACACCGGGGAGCTGTTTTTT.